This T cell receptor (beta chain) was identified in a study of Graves' ophthalmopathy and Graves' hyperthyroidism. Notes on the study in general: The model predicted progression of ophthalmopathy with a sensitivity of roughly 65%, and its specificity was 72.22%.

Scientists amplified the TCR beta CDR3 regions from RNA transcripts. RT-PCR with HTBI primers came first, then second-round multiplex PCR. TCRdb called the multiplex PCR reads again in MiXCR, with one record for every CDR3 protein. The table has hundreds of thousands of distinct CDR3 sequences, over 20% seen once. CDR1 and CDR2 from the germline V gene are MNHNS and SASEGT. V was cut by 5 bases and J by 1 base, with 11 bases left in between. The CDR3 sequence is 14 residues long. This clonotype came up many times. Its target is not known. Aged 18 to 65, hyperthyroidism patients had been newly diagnosed, with under 2 months' duration. Clinical symptoms and serum thyroxine were used for diagnosis; TRAb, thyroid ultrasound and orbital computed tomography were also relied on.

The chain carries TRBV6-1 and TRBJ1-1; no clear D gene. Material for sequencing was peripheral blood. The TCR sequence derives from a woman younger than 35 with stable Graves' hyperthyroidism. Some clones in this sample may be carry-over from other donors' samples. Here the CDR3 reads CASSPPAPNTEAFF. The CDR3 region has the DNA TGTGCCAGCAGTCCTCCGGCCCCGAACACTGAAGCTTTCTTT.